Included here is one T cell receptor beta chain sequence, with context. Its target is not known. The data were obtained in a study of cytomegalovirus exposure and HLA in healthy donors. Study-level results: Reports indicated that the classifier achieved high specificity and sensitivity in diagnosing cytomegalovirus status. TCR beta chains numbering roughly 150 were designated cytomegalovirus-associated.

In germline, CDR1 is MNHNY, CDR2 SVGAGI (reference sequence). This CDR3 is built from 14 residues. TCRdb's copy holds only in-frame clones and misses some; the assay was immunoSEQ multiplex PCR. The repertoire holds about 70,000 clones, with 94% as singletons. The TCR sequence derives from a woman younger than 30 in good health and CMV-seropositive. Sequenced: PBMCs. The chain uses TRBV6-6 and TRBJ2-5, with 11 bases identical to TRBD2. Judging by the DNA end, TRBJ2-7 fits better; the J call may be wrong. The CDR3 region is CASRSLAGGYEQYF. CDR3 sequence (DNA): TGTGCCAGCCGTAGCCTAGCGGGGGGCTACGAGCAGTACTTC.